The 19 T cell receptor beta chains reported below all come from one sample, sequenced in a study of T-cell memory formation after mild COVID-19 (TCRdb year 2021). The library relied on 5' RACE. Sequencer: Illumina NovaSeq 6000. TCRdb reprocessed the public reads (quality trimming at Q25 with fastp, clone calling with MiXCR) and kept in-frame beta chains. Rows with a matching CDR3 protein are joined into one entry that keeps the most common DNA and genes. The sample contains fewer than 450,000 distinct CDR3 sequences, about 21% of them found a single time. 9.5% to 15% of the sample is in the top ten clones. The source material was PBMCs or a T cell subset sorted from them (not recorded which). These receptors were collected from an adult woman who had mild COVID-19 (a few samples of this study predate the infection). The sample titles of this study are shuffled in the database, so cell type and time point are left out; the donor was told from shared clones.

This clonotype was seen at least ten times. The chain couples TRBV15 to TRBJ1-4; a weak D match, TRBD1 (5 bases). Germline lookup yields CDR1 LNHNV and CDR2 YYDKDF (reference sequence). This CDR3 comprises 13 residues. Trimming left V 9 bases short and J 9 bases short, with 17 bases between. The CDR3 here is CATSGDIRKKLFF. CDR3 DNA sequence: TGTGCCACATCGGGGGATATCCGAAAAAAACTGTTTTTT.

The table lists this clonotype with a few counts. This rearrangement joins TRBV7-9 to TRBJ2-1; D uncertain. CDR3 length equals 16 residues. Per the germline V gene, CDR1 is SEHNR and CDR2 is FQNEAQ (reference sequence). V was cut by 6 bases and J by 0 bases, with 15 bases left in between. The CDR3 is CASSPRRATSYNEQFF. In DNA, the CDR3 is TGTGCCAGCAGTCCGCGCCGGGCTACCTCCTACAATGAGCAGTTCTTC.

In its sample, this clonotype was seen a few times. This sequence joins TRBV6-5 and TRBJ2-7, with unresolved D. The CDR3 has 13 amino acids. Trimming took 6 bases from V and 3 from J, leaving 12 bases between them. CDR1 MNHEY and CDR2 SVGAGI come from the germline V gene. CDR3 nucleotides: TGTGCCAGCAGCCTCGGACCCGACTACGAGCAGTACTTC. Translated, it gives CASSLGPDYEQYF.

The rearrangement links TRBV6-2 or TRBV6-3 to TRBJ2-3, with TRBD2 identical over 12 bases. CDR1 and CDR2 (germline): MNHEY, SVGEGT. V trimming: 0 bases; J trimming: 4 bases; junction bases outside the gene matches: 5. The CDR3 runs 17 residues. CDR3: CASSYSTSGSDADTQYF. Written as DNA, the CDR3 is TGTGCCAGCAGTTACTCGACTAGCGGGAGTGATGCAGATACGCAGTATTTT.

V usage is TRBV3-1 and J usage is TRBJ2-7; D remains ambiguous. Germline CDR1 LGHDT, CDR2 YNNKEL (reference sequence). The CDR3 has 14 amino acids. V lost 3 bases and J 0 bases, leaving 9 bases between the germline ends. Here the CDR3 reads CASSHGLSSYEQYF. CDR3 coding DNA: TGTGCCAGCAGCCACGGGTTAAGCTCCTACGAGCAGTACTTC.

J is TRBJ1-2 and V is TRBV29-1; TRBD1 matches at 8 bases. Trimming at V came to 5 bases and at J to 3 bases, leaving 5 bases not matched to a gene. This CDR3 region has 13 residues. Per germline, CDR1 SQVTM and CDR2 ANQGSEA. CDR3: CSVPTGAYYGYTF. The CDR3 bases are TGCAGCGTTCCGACAGGGGCTTACTATGGCTACACCTTC.

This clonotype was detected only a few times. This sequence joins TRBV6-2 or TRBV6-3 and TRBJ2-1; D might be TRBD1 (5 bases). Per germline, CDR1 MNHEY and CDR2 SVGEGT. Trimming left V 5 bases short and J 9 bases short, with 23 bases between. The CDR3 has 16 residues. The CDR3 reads CASSPSAVYERGEQFF. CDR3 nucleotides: TGTGCCAGCAGTCCCTCAGCAGTTTACGAAAGGGGTGAGCAGTTCTTC.

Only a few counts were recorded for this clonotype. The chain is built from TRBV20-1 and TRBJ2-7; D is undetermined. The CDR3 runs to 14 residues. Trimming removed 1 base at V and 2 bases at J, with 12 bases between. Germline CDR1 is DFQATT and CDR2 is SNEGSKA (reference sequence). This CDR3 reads CSARGARYPYEQYF. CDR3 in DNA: TGCAGTGCTAGAGGAGCTCGTTACCCCTACGAGCAGTACTTC.

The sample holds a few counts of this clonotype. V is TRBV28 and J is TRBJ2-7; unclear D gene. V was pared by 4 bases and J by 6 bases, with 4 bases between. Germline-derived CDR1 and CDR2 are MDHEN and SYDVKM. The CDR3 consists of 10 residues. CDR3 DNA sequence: TGTGCCAGCAGTTCTGCCGAGCAGTACTTC. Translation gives CASSSAEQYF.

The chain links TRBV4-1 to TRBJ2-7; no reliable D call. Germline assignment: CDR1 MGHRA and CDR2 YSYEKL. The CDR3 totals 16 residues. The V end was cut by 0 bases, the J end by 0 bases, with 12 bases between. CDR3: CASSQDGQRSSYEQYF. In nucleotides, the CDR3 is TGCGCCAGCAGCCAAGATGGGCAGAGGAGCTCCTACGAGCAGTACTTC.

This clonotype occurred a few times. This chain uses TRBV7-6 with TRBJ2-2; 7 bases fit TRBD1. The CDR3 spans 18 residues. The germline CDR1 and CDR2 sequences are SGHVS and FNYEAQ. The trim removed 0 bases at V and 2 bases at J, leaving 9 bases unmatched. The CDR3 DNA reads TGTGCCAGCAGCTTAGCGTCCCCACAGGGGCGAAACACCGGGGAGCTGTTTTTT. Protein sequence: CASSLASPQGRNTGELFF.

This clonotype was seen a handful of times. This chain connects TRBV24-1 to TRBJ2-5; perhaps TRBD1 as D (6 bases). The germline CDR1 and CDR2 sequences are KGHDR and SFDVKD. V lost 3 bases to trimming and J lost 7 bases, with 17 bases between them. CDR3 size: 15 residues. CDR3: CATSDHFGTIGTQYF. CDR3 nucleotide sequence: TGTGCCACCAGTGATCACTTCGGGACAATCGGGACCCAGTACTTC.

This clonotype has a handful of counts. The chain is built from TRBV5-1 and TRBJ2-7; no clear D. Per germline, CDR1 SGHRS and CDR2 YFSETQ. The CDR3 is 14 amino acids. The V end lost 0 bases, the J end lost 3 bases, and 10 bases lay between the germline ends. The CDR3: CASSLEGAGYEQYF. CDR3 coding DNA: TGCGCCAGCAGCTTGGAAGGCGCTGGCTACGAGCAGTACTTC.

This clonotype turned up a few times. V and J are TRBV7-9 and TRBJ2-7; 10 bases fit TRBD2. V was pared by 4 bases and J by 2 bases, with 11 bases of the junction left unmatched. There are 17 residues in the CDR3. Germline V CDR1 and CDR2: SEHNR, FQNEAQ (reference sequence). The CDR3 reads CASSSSRWTSGTYEQYF. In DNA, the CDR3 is TGTGCCAGCAGCTCCTCCCGTTGGACTAGCGGTACCTACGAGCAGTACTTC.

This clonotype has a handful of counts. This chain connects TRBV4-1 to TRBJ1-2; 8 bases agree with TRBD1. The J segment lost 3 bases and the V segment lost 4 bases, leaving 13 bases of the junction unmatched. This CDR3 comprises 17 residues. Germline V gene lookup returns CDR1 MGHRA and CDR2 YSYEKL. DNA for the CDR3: TGCGCCAGCAGCCGGATCGGACAGGGTAGGGGGGACTATGGCTACACCTTC. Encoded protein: CASSRIGQGRGDYGYTF.

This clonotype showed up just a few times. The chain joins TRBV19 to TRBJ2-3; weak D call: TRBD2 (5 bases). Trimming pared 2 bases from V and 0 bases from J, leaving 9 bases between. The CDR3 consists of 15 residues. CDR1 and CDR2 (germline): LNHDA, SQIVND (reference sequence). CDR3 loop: CASSITGTSTDTQYF. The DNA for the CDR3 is TGTGCCAGTAGTATAACGGGAACTAGCACAGATACGCAGTATTTT.

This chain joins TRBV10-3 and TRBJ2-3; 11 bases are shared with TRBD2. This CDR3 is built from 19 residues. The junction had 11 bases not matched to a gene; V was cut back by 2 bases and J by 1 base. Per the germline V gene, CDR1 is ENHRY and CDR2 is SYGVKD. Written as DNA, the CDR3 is TGTGCCATCAGTGAGCGCCTAGCGGGGGGACAATCTGGCACAGATACGCAGTATTTT. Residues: CAISERLAGGQSGTDTQYF.

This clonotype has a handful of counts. CDR3 sequence reads: CASSLTGMYTEAFF. CDR3 bases: TGTGCCAGCAGCTTAACAGGGATGTACACTGAAGCTTTCTTT. This chain links TRBV7-2 with TRBJ1-1; D perhaps matches TRBD1 (6 bases). Between the trimmed V and J ends, which lost 2 bases and 3 bases, there was a span of 10 bases. Germline assignment: CDR1 SGHTA and CDR2 FQGNSA. The CDR3 loop spans 14 amino acids.

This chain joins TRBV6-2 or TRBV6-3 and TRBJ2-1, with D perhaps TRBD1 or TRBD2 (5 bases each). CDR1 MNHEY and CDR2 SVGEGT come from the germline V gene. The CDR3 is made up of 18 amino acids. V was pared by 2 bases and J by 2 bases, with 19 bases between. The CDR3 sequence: CASSYLPGAGSPYNEQFF. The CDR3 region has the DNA TGTGCCAGCAGTTACCTTCCCGGGGCCGGGTCCCCCTACAATGAGCAGTTCTTC.